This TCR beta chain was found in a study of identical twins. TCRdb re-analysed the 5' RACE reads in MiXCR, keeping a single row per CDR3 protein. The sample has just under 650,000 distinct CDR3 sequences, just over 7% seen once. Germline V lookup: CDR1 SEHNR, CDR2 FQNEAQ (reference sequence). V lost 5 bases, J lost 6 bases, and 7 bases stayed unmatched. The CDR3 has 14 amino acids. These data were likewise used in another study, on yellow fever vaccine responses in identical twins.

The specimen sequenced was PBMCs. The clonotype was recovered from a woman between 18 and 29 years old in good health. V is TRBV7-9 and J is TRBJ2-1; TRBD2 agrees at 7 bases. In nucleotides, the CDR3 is TGTGCCAGCAGCCCCCGGGAGGTGGGCAATGAGCAGTTCTTC. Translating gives CASSPREVGNEQFF. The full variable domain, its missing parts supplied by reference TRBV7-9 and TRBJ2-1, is DTGVSQNPRHKITKRGQNVTFRCDPISEHNRLYWYRQTLGQGPEFLTYFQNEAQLEKSRLLSDRFSAERPKGSFSTLEIQRTEQGDSAMYLCASSPREVGNEQFFGPGTRLTVL.